This T cell receptor (beta chain) was profiled in a study of blood T cell repertoires in COVID-19. Study in general: Specimens from acute and convalescent COVID-19 originated in the United States, Italy and Spain. Sources were T cells, B-cell-depleted T cells, or PBMCs; the material itself was cDNA or gDNA.

Authors' processing steps: Amplifying reference gene primers gave estimates of nucleated cell counts. The table came from immunoSEQ multiplex PCR; TCRdb's copy has only in-frame clones and leaves some out. V and J calls and clone size are copied from that table; D and trimming were computed from the DNA. The sample has about 55,000 clones; more than 70% are singletons. The receptor comes from a man in his sixties with active COVID-19. The sequenced material came from peripheral blood.

Here the CDR3 reads CASSGPSGRGSYNEQFF. CDR3 nucleotide sequence: TGTGCCAGCAGTGGACCCTCAGGGCGGGGCTCCTACAATGAGCAGTTCTTC. The rearrangement links TRBV6-1 to TRBJ2-1; a weak D match, TRBD2 (6 bases). The CDR3 totals 17 residues. Germline-derived CDR1 and CDR2 are MNHNS and SASEGT. Trimming left V 4 bases short and J 0 bases short, with 16 bases between.